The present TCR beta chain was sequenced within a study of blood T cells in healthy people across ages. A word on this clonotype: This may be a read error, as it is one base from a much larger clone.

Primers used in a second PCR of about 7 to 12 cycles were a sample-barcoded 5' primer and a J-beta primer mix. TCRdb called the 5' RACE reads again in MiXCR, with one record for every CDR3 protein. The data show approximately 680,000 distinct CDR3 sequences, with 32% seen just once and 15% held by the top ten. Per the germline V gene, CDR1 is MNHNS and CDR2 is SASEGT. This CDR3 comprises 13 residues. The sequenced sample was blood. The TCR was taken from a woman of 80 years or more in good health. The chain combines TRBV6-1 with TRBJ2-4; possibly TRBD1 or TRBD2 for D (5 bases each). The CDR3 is CAGRALWRNIQYF. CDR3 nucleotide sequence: TGTGCCGGCAGGGCACTCTGGAGGAACATTCAGTACTTC.